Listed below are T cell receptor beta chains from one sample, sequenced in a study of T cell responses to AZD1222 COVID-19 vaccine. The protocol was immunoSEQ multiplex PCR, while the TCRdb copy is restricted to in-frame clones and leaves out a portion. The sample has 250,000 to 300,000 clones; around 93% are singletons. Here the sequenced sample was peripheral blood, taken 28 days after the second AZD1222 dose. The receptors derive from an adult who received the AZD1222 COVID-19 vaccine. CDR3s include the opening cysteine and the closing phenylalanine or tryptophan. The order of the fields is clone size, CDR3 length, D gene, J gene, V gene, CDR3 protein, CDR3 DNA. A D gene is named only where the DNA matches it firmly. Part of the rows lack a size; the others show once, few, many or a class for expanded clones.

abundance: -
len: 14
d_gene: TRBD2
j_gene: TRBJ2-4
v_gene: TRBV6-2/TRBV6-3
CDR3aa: CASSFGGDKNIQYF
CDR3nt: TGTGCCAGCAGTTTCGGGGGGGATAAAAACATTCAGTACTTC

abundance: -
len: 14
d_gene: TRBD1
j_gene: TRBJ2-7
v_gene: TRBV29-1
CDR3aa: CSVDVAGGSYEQYF
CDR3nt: TGCAGCGTTGACGTGGCAGGGGGTAGCTACGAGCAGTACTTC

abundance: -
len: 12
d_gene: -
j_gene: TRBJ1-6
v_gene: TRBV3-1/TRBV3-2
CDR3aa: CASSRENSPLHF
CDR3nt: TGTGCCAGCAGTAGGGAGAACTCACCCCTCCACTTT

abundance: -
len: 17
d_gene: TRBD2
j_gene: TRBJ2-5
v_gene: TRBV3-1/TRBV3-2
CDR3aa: CASSQETSGALQETQYF
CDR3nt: TGTGCCAGCAGCCAAGAAACTAGCGGGGCCCTCCAGGAGACCCAGTACTTC

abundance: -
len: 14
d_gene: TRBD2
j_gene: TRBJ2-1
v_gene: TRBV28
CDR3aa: CAISGRGFYNEQFF
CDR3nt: TGTGCCATAAGCGGGAGGGGCTTTTACAATGAGCAGTTCTTC

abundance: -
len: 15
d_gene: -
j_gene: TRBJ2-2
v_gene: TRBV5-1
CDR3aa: CASSVGTVNTGELFF
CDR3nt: TGCGCCAGCAGTGTTGGGACGGTGAACACCGGGGAGCTGTTTTTT

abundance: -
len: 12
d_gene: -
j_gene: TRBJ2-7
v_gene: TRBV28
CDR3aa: CASSPGQYEQYF
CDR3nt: TGTGCCAGCAGCCCAGGACAGTACGAGCAGTACTTC

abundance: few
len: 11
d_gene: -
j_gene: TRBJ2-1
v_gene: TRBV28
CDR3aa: CATRRGLQLFF
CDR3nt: TGTGCCACCCGGAGGGGTCTTCAACTATTCTTC

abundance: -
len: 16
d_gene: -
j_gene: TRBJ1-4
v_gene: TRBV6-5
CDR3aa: CASSSRRGVPNEKLFF
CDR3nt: TGTGCCAGCAGTTCGCGTAGGGGAGTTCCTAATGAAAAACTGTTTTTT

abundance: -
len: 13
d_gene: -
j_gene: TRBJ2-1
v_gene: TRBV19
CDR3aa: CASSTGLRRHQFF
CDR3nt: TGTGCCAGTAGTACCGGGCTTCGCCGCCACCAGTTCTTC

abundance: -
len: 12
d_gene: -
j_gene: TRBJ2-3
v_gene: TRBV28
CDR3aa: CASSLNTNGAYF
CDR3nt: TGTGCCAGCAGTTTAAACACCAACGGGGCGTATTTT

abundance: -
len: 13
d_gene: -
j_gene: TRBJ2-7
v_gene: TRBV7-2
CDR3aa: CASSLSPTLEQYF
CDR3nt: TGTGCCAGCAGCTTGTCCCCGACTCTGGAGCAGTACTTC

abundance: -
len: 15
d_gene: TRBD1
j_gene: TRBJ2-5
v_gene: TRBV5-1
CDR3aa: CASSLTPGQLETQYF
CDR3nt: TGCGCCAGCAGCTTAACGCCGGGACAGCTGGAGACCCAGTACTTC

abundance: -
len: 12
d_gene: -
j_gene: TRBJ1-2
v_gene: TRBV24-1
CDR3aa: CATSGGFGGYTF
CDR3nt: TGTGCCACCAGTGGTGGGTTTGGGGGCTACACCTTC

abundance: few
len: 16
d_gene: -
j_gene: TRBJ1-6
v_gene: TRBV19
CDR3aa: CASSILYNQGNSPLHF
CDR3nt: TGTGCCAGTAGTATTCTGTATAATCAGGGGAATTCACCCCTCCACTTT

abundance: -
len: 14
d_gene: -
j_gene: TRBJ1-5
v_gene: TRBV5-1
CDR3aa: CASSLRAGDQPQHF
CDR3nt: TGCGCCAGCAGCTTGAGGGCAGGGGATCAGCCCCAGCATTTT

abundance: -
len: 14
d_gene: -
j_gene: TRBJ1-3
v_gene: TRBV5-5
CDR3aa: CASSFGTEVNTIYF
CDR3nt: TGTGCCAGCAGCTTCGGGACGGAGGTAAACACCATATATTTT

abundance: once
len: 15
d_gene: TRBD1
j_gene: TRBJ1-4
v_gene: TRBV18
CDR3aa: CASSGTGGTGEKLFF
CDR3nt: TGTGCCAGCTCAGGGACAGGGGGCACAGGTGAAAAACTGTTTTTT

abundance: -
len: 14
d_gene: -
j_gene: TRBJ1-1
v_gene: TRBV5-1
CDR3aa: CASSGARQNTEAFF
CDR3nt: TGCGCCAGCAGCGGGGCGCGGCAGAACACTGAAGCTTTCTTT

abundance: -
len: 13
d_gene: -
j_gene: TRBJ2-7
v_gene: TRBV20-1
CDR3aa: CSASNGPAYEQYF
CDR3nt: TGCAGTGCTAGTAACGGGCCAGCCTACGAGCAGTACTTC

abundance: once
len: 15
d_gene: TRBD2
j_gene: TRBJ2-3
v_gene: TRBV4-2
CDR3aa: CASTAGGSYTDTQYF
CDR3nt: TGTGCCAGCACAGCGGGGGGGTCGTACACAGATACGCAGTATTTT

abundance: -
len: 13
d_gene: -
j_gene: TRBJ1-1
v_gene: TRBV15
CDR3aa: CATSPRRPTEAFF
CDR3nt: TGTGCCACCAGCCCACGTAGGCCCACTGAAGCTTTCTTT

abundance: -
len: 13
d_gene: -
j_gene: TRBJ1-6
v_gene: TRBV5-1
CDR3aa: CASSQRTASPLHF
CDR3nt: TGCGCCAGCAGCCAAAGGACAGCTTCACCCCTCCACTTT

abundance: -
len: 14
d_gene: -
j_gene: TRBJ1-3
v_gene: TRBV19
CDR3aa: CASTTPNSGNTIYF
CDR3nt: TGTGCCAGTACCACCCCCAACTCTGGAAACACCATATATTTT

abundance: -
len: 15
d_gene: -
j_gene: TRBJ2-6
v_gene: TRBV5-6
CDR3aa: CASTLPGSGANVLTF
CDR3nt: TGTGCCAGCACCCTCCCCGGGTCTGGGGCCAACGTCCTGACTTTC

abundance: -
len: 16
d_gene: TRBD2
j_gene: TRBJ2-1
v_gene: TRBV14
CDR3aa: CASSQVYLAGYNEQFF
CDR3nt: TGTGCCAGCAGCCAAGTTTATCTAGCGGGATACAATGAGCAGTTCTTC

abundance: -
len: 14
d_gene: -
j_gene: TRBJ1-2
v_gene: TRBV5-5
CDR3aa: CASSLEGEGYGYTF
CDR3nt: TGTGCCAGCAGCTTGGAGGGTGAGGGTTATGGCTACACCTTC

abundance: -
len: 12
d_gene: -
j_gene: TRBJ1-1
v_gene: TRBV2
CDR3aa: CASTRELRVAFF
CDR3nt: TGTGCCAGCACCAGGGAGCTAAGGGTGGCTTTCTTT

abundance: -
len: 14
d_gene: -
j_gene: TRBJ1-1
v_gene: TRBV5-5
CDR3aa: CASSLQGLDTEAFF
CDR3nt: TGTGCCAGCAGCTTGCAGGGGCTCGACACTGAAGCTTTCTTT

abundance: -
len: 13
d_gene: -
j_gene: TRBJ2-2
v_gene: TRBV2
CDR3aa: CASGPPGTGELFF
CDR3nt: TGTGCCAGCGGCCCCCCGGGTACCGGGGAGCTGTTTTTT

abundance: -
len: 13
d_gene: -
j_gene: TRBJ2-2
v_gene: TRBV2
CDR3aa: CASSETGPGELFF
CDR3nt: TGTGCCAGCAGTGAAACTGGCCCCGGGGAGCTGTTTTTT

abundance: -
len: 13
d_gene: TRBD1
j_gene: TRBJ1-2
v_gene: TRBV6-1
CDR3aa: CASGDRDNYGYTF
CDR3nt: TGTGCCAGCGGTGACAGGGATAACTATGGCTACACCTTC

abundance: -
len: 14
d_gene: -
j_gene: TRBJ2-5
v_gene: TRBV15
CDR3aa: CATSKDTGGETQYF
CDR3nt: TGTGCCACCAGCAAAGACACCGGCGGAGAGACCCAGTACTTC

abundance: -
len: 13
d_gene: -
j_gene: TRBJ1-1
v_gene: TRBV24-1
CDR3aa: CATSPLGGAEAFF
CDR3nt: TGTGCCACCAGTCCCCTCGGCGGGGCTGAAGCTTTCTTT

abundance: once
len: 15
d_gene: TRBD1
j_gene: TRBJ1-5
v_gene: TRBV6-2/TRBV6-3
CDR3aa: CASSYSGQTNQPQHF
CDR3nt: TGTGCCAGCAGTTACTCGGGACAGACTAATCAGCCCCAGCATTTT

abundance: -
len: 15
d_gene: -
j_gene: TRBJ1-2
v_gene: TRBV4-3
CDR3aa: CASSQDRGTAYGYTF
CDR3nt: TGCGCCAGCAGCCAAGACCGGGGCACGGCCTATGGCTACACCTTC

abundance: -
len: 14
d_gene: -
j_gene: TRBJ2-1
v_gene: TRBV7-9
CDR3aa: CATREPPGWNEQFF
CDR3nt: TGTGCCACCAGGGAACCCCCGGGCTGGAATGAGCAGTTCTTC

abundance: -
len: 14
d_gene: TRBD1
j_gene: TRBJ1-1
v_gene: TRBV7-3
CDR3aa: CASSQGQKNTEAFF
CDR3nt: TGTGCCAGCAGCCAGGGACAGAAAAACACTGAAGCTTTCTTT

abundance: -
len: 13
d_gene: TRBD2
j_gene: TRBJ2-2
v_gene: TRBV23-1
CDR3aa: CASSQAGAGELFF
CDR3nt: TGCGCCAGCAGTCAAGCGGGGGCCGGGGAGCTGTTTTTT

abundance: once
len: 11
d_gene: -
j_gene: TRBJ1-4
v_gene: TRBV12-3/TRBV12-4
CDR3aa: CASSLYEKLFF
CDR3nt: TGTGCCAGCAGTTTATATGAAAAACTGTTTTTT

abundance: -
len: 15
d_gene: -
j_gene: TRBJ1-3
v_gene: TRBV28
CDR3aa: CASSLKAAAGNTIYF
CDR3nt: TGTGCCAGCAGTTTAAAGGCGGCGGCTGGAAACACCATATATTTT

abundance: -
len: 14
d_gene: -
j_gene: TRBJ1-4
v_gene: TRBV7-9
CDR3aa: CASSLYGENEKLFF
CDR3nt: TGTGCCAGCAGCTTATACGGAGAGAATGAAAAACTGTTTTTT

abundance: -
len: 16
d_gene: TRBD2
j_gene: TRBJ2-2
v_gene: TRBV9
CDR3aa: CASSGLAGGGTGELFF
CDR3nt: TGTGCCAGCAGCGGACTAGCGGGAGGGGGAACCGGGGAGCTGTTTTTT

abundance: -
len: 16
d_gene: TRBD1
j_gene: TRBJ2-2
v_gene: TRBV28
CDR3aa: CASSSRTGVNTGELFF
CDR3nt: TGTGCCAGCAGTTCCCGGACAGGGGTAAACACCGGGGAGCTGTTTTTT

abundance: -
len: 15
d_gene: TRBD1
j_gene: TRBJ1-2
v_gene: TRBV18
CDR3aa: CASSPSTGLDYGYTF
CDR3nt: TGTGCCAGCTCACCCTCGACAGGGTTAGACTATGGCTACACCTTC

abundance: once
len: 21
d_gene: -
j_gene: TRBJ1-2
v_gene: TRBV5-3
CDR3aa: CARSLCQGPDQPGGANYGYTF
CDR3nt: TGTGCCAGAAGCTTGTGTCAGGGACCCGACCAACCAGGAGGGGCTAACTATGGCTACACCTTC

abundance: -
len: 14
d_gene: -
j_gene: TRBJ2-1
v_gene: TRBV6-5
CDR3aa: CASNGGSSYNEQFF
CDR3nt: TGTGCCAGCAACGGGGGCAGCTCCTACAATGAGCAGTTCTTC

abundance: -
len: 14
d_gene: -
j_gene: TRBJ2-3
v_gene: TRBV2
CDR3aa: CASSDEGGVVTQYF
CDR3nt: TGTGCCAGCAGTGATGAGGGGGGAGTCGTAACGCAGTATTTT

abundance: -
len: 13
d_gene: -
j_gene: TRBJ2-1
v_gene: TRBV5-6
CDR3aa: CASSSGPNNEQFF
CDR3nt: TGTGCCAGCAGTAGCGGACCCAACAATGAGCAGTTCTTC

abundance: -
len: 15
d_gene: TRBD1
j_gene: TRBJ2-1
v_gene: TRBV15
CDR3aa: CATSPRPGTGNEQFF
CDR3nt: TGTGCCACCAGCCCTCGTCCCGGGACAGGGAATGAGCAGTTCTTC

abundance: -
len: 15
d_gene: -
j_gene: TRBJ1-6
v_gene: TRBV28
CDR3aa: CASSFVSKRGSPLHF
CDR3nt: TGTGCCAGCAGTTTCGTATCGAAACGCGGTTCACCCCTCCACTTT

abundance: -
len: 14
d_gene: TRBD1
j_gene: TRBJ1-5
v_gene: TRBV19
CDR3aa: CASSIRQGHQPQHF
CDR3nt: TGTGCCAGTAGTATCCGACAGGGACATCAGCCCCAGCATTTT

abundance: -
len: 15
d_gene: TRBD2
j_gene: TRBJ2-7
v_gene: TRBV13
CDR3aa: CASSLLAGGPNEQYF
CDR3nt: TGTGCCAGCAGCTTGTTAGCGGGAGGCCCCAACGAGCAGTACTTC

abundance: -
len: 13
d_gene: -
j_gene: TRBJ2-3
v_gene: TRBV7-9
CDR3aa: CASSLLARDTQYF
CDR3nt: TGTGCCAGCAGCTTGTTAGCCCGAGATACGCAGTATTTT

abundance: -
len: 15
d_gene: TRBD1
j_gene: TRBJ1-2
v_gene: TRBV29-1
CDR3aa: CSVEDRRTGDYGYTF
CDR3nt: TGCAGCGTTGAAGATCGGCGGACAGGGGACTATGGCTACACCTTC